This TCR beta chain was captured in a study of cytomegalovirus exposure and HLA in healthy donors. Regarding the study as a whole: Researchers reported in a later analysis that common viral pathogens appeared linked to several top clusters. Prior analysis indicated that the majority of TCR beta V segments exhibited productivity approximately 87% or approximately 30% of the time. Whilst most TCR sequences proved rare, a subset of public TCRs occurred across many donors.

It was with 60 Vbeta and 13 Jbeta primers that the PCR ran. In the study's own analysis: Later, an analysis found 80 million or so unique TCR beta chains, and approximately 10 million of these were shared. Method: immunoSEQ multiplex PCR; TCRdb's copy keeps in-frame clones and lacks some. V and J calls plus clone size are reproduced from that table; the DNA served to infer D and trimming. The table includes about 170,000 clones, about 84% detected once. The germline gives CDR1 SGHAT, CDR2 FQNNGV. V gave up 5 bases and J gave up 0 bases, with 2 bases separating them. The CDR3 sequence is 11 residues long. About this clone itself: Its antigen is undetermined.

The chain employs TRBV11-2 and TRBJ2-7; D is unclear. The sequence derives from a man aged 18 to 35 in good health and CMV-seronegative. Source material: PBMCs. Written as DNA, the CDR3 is TGTGCCAGCAGCCACTCCTACGAGCAGTACTTC. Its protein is CASSHSYEQYF.